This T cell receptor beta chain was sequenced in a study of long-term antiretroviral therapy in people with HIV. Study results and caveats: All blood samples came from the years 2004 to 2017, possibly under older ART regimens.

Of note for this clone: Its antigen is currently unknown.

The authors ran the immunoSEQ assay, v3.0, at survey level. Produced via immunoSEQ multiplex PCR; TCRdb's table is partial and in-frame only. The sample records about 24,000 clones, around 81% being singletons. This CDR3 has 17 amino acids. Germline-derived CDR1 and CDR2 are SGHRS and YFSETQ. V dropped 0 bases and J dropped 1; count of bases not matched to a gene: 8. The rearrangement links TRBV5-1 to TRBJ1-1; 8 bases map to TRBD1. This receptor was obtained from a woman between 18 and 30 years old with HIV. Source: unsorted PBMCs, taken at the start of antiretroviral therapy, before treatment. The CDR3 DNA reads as TGCGCCAGCAGCTTGGGGGGCAGGGGGCGCGGGAACACTGAAGCTTTCTTT. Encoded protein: CASSLGGRGRGNTEAFF.